This TCR beta chain was observed in a study of OX40 agonist ivuxolimab in advanced cancers. In the study overall: The eligibility criteria allowed prior anti-PD-1, anti-PD-L1 or anti-CTLA-4 therapy, and approximately 40% had some.

Method: immunoSEQ multiplex PCR; TCRdb's copy keeps in-frame clones and lacks some. The sample contains tens of thousands of clones, roughly 92% of which appear only once. The length of the CDR3 is 15 residues. Germline-derived CDR1 and CDR2 are MNHNS and SASEGT. V trimming: 6 bases; J trimming: 4 bases; junction bases outside the gene matches: 9. This receptor was taken from an adult with an advanced solid tumor such as melanoma, head and neck, liver or kidney cancer. The genes are TRBV6-1 and TRBJ2-1, with TRBD1 matching over 7 bases. Source: CD4+ or CD8+ T cells sorted from blood, taken in a trial of the OX40 agonist ivuxolimab. CDR3 region: CASSPLGTDYNEQFF. CDR3 DNA: TGTGCCAGCAGCCCACTCGGGACAGATTACAATGAGCAGTTCTTC.